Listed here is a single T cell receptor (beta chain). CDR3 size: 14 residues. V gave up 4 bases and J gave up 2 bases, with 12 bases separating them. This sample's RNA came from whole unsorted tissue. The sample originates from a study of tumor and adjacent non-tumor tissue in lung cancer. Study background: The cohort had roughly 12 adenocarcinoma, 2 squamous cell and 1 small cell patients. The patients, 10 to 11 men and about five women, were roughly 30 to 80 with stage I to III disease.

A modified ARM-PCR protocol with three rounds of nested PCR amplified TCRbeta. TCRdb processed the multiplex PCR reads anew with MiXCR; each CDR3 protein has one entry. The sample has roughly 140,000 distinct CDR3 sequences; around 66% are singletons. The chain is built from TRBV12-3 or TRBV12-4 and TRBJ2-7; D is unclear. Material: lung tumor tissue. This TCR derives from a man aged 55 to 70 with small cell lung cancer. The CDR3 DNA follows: TGTGCCAGCAGTTCCTGGTCAGCGACCTACGAGCAGTACTTC. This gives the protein CASSSWSATYEQYF.